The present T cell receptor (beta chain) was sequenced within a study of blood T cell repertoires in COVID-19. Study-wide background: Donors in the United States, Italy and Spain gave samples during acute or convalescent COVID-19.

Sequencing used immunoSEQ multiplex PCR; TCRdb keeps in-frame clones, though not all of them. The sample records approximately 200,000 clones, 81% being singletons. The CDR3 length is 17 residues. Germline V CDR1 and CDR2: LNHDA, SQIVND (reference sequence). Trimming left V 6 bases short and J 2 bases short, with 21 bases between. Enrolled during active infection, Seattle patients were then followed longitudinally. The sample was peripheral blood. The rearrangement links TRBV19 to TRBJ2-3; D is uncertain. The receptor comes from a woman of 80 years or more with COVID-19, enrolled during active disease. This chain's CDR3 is CASSVGRLDGVTDTQYF. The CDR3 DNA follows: TGTGCCAGTAGCGTGGGTCGGCTAGACGGTGTCACAGATACGCAGTATTTT.